These T cell receptor beta chains were read from a single sample in a study of shared clonotypes between healthy human individuals. TCRdb keeps only in-frame clones here, not all; method: immunoSEQ multiplex PCR. The sample consists of roughly 1,800,000 clones, less than 95% of them appearing once. Material: naive CD8+ T cells sorted from blood. The receptors stem from a man younger than 35 in good health. Each CDR3 is given with its conserved first and last residue. Fields, in order: J gene, CDR3 length, D gene, V gene, CDR3 protein. The D gene is left open where the match is weak.

TRBJ1-5,14,TRBD1,TRBV6-5,CASSYGQGSQPQHF
TRBJ2-7,14,TRBD1,TRBV29-1,CSVELVQGANEQYF
TRBJ1-2,16,TRBD1,TRBV28,CASSPPGQGWVDGYTF
TRBJ1-6,13,TRBD1,TRBV27,CASSLGGHSPLHF
TRBJ2-7,13,TRBD2,TRBV28,CASSLRGGYEQYF
TRBJ2-5,13,.,TRBV28,CASSASGEETQYF
TRBJ2-1,16,.,TRBV2,CARDGVDPTPNNEQFF
TRBJ2-5,15,.,TRBV4-1,CASSPIQGREETQYF
TRBJ2-1,15,TRBD2,TRBV7-9,CASSPGLAGDNEQFF
TRBJ2-1,16,TRBD2,TRBV7-9,CASSPTSGRSYNEQFF
TRBJ2-5,14,TRBD2,TRBV28,CASTRLGGEETQYF
TRBJ2-5,15,TRBD1,TRBV7-9,CASSTPQGWGETQYF
TRBJ2-1,14,.,TRBV27,CASSFVAPYNEQFF
TRBJ2-2,16,TRBD2,TRBV5-4,CASSRLAGGNTGELFF
TRBJ2-7,13,.,TRBV6-1,CASRGPSPDEQYF
TRBJ2-7,15,TRBD1,TRBV28,CASRTGTGGVYEQYF
TRBJ1-2,12,TRBD1,TRBV6-6,CASLSGGTGYTF
TRBJ1-5,15,TRBD1,TRBV6-6,CASRDRAEGNQPQHF
TRBJ1-1,14,TRBD1,TRBV4-1,CASSQPGGVTEAFF
TRBJ2-3,16,TRBD2,TRBV4-3,CASRYPLAGAADTQYF
TRBJ1-6,15,TRBD1,TRBV5-1,CASSSSGTGNSPLHF
TRBJ2-1,15,.,TRBV7-9,CASSHSGEEYNEQFF